The entry below describes one TCR beta chain. Its antigen is currently not known. An end of the junction does not agree with germline; a read error may underlie this. This sample is drawn from a study of metastatic and nonmetastatic thyroid tumors (TCRdb year 2020). About the study as a whole: Repertoires were compared across peripheral blood and tumor or nodule tissue samples from malignant and benign thyroid patients. Summary of the overall study and its limitations: TCR beta diversity was reported as significantly higher in malignant tumors than in benign nodules, in both blood and tumor samples.

From its cysteine to its phenylalanine, the CDR3 spans 17 amino acids. The sequence is cut down to CDR3 DNA, 51 bases in frame from base 1. From the germline V gene, CDR1 is SGHRS and CDR2 is YFSETQ. No treatment had been received by any patient before thyroid surgery. The study retrospectively analysed patient clinical samples collected from about 2011 to 2018 using T-cell receptor beta sequencing. The library was produced with PCR. Sequencing was performed on an Illumina HiSeq 4000. High-throughput sequencing was used to profile the TCR beta-chain CDR3 region of each patient. Regarding the original processing steps: CDR3 differences across clinicopathological groups were used to build a classifier for discriminating distant-metastatic papillary thyroid cancer patients. The Shannon index was used to measure repertoire diversity, and the Morisita-Horn index was used to measure how similar tumor and blood repertoires were. Through fastp at Q25 and MiXCR, TCRdb rebuilt clones from the public reads, retaining in-frame beta chains. TCRdb, not the original authors, processed these V and J calls. The sample table contains about 26,000 clones; only one count was recorded for roughly 26% of them. The ten biggest clones cover approximately 6% of the sample.

Sequences were obtained from blood. The TCR comes from a female donor with papillary thyroid cancer or a benign thyroid nodule (not recorded which). Some clones in this sample may be carry-over from other donors' samples. Recombination joined TRBV5-1 with TRBJ2-3, and possibly TRBD2, on 6 matching bases. The CDR3 has the sequence CSSSLGDRLGSKDTQYF. The DNA is as follows: TGCTCCAGCAGCTTGGGCGACCGACTAGGTTCTAAAGATACTCAGTATTTT.